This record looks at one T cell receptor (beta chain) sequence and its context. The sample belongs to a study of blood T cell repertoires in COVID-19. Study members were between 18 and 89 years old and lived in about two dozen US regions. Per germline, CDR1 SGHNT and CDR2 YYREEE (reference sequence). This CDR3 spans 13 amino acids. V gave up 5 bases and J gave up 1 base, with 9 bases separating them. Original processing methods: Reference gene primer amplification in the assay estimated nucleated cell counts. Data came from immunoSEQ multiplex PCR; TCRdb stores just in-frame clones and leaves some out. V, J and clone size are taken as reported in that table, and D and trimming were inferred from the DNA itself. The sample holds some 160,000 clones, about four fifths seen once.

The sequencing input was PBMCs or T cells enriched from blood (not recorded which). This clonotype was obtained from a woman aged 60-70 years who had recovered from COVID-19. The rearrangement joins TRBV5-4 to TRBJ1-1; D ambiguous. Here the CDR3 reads CASSLAGNTEAFF. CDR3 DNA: TGTGCCAGCAGTCTGGCAGGGAACACTGAAGCTTTCTTT.